Listed here are 9 T cell receptor beta chains from one sample, sequenced in a study of CD8 T cells in ankylosing spondylitis. TCRdb redid the calling of the 5' RACE reads with MiXCR, one entry per CDR3 protein. The data show 300,000 to 350,000 distinct CDR3 sequences, approximately 10% seen once. Sequencing was performed on blood, either unsorted or a sorted T cell fraction (not recorded which). The receptors shown here come from a female donor with ankylosing spondylitis or in good health (not recorded which).

This clonotype came up many times. The gene calls are TRBV9 and TRBJ2-3, with TRBD2 matching over 7 bases. V lost 4 bases, J lost 6 bases, and 14 bases stayed unmatched. CDR3 size: 16 residues. Germline V lookup: CDR1 SGDLS, CDR2 YYNGEE. Written as DNA, the CDR3 is TGTGCCAGCAGCCTAATGGGGGGGGTTGAAGTGGATACGCAGTATTTT. Its translation: CASSLMGGVEVDTQYF.

This clonotype was recorded a few times. The chain uses TRBV18 and TRBJ2-5; the D gene is possibly TRBD1 (6 bases). Trimming shortened V by 2 bases and J by 9 bases, and 16 bases separated the two germline ends. Germline CDR1 KGHSH, CDR2 LQKENI. This CDR3 region has 14 residues. In nucleotides, the CDR3 is TGTGCCAGCTCACCAGGACAGACCATAGGGGCCCAGTACTTC. It encodes CASSPGQTIGAQYF.

This clonotype has a handful of counts. The CDR3 reads CASSESSTGAQPQHF. Here the CDR3 DNA reads TGTGCCAGCAGTGAATCATCGACAGGGGCGCAGCCCCAGCATTTT. The chain links TRBV25-1 to TRBJ1-5; 8 bases agree with TRBD1. The V gene end was trimmed by 1 base and the J gene end by 7 bases; junction bases not matched to a gene: 6. The CDR3 has 15 residues. Germline CDR1 and CDR2: MGHDK and SYGVNS.

This clonotype was observed at least ten times. The CDR3 bases are TGTGCCAGCAGCTACCTAGCGGGAGGTGAGCAGTTCTTC. Its translation: CASSYLAGGEQFF. V is TRBV7-2 and J is TRBJ2-1, with TRBD2 identical over 11 bases. The germline V gene encodes CDR1 SGHTA and CDR2 FQGNSA. The CDR3 consists of 13 residues. Unmatched junction bases numbered 2, after V lost 4 bases and J lost 9 bases.

This clonotype was observed a handful of times. The CDR3 loop is CASSLGVGVDVLTF. DNA for the CDR3: TGTGCCAGCAGCTTGGGGGTAGGGGTGGACGTCCTGACTTTC. This sequence joins TRBV5-5 and TRBJ2-6; D perhaps matches TRBD1 (5 bases). Deletions cut 0 bases from V and 11 bases from J, with 12 bases between. This CDR3 spans 14 amino acids. The germline V gene encodes CDR1 SGHKS and CDR2 YYEKEE (reference sequence).

This clonotype showed up many times. The V call is TRBV9, the J call TRBJ2-7; tentative D call: TRBD1 (6 bases). Germline CDR1 reads SGDLS; CDR2 reads YYNGEE. The V end was cut by 1 base, the J end by 5 bases, with 10 bases between. The CDR3 consists of 13 residues. The CDR3: CASSVTGSHEQYF. The CDR3 bases are TGTGCCAGCAGCGTAACAGGGAGCCACGAGCAGTACTTC.

V is TRBV5-5 and J is TRBJ2-3; D gene uncertain. This CDR3 has 14 residues. Trimming stripped 4 bases from V and 7 bases from J, with 16 bases between. Germline lookup yields CDR1 SGHKS and CDR2 YYEKEE (reference sequence). The CDR3 sequence: CASSPGPAENTQYF. Here the CDR3 DNA reads TGTGCCAGCAGCCCGGGCCCGGCGGAAAATACGCAGTATTTT.

This clonotype was detected ten times or more. The CDR3 spells CASSFFRRVEYGYTF. The DNA of the CDR3 is TGTGCCAGCAGCTTCTTCCGCAGGGTCGAATATGGCTACACCTTC. The genes are TRBV7-2 and TRBJ1-2, with D possibly matching TRBD1 (5 bases). Trimming left V 3 bases short and J 5 bases short, with 16 bases between. Germline loops: CDR1 SGHTA, CDR2 FQGNSA. The CDR3 sequence is 15 residues long.

This clonotype was found a few times. The CDR3 DNA reads TGTGCCAGCAGGCTCGGGACGGCTCAGCCCCAGCATTTT. This sequence encodes CASRLGTAQPQHF. The V gene is TRBV2, the J gene TRBJ1-5; D perhaps matches TRBD1 (5 bases). Germline V gives CDR1 SNHLY, CDR2 FYNNEI. This CDR3 has 13 residues. Trimming took off 6 bases at V and 6 bases at J, with 12 bases between the two ends.